This entry lists 29 T cell receptor beta chains sequenced from one sample in a study of CD8 T cells in ankylosing spondylitis. TCRdb reprocessed the 5' RACE reads via MiXCR and lists one record per CDR3 protein. The data contain more than 60,000 distinct CDR3 sequences, 5.3% of them seen just once; the ten biggest clones take up around 2.2%. The sample was blood, either unsorted or a sorted T cell fraction (not recorded which). These receptors all stem from a male donor with ankylosing spondylitis or in good health (not recorded which).

This clonotype was picked up many times. The genes are TRBV5-1 and TRBJ2-7; D gene uncertain. The CDR3 is 15 residues long. The ends were cut back, 7 bases at V and 1 base at J, with 18 bases in the middle. The germline CDR1 and CDR2 sequences are SGHRS and YFSETQ. The CDR3: CASAVSTDISYEQYF. The CDR3 DNA sequence: TGCGCCAGCGCCGTAAGTACCGACATTTCCTACGAGCAGTACTTC.

At least ten counts were recorded for this clonotype. V is TRBV20-1 and J is TRBJ2-1; TRBD2 matches 13 bases. V lost 6 bases to trimming and J lost 9 bases; unmatched junction nucleotides: 11. This CDR3 contains 15 residues. From germline, CDR1 is DFQATT and CDR2 SNEGSKA (reference sequence). The chain's CDR3 is CSANPTSGGASEQFF. DNA for the CDR3: TGCAGTGCCAACCCCACTAGCGGGGGGGCCAGTGAGCAGTTCTTC.

This clonotype was observed many times. The V gene is TRBV9, the J gene TRBJ1-1, with 8 bases aligning to TRBD1. Trimming cost V 2 bases and J 5 bases; bases outside gene matches: 5. The germline V gene has CDR1 SGDLS and CDR2 YYNGEE. This CDR3 spans 14 amino acids. CDR3 in DNA: TGTGCCAGCAGCGTCGGACAGGGTGGTACTGAAGCTTTCTTT. The encoded protein is CASSVGQGGTEAFF.

This clonotype was detected ten times or more. This sequence joins TRBV5-1 and TRBJ1-2; 9 bases line up with TRBD1. The CDR3 runs to 14 residues. CDR1 SGHRS and CDR2 YFSETQ come from the germline V gene. V dropped 4 bases and J dropped 4; count of bases not matched to a gene: 5. The CDR3, as DNA: TGCGCCAGCAGCACCGGACAGGGGACCTATGGCTACACCTTC. It encodes CASSTGQGTYGYTF.

Comments on this clonotype: A read error may explain this, as a much larger clone is one base away. The V and J genes are TRBV24-1 and TRBJ1-2; 8 bases are shared with TRBD1. This CDR3 spans 12 amino acids. Per germline, CDR1 KGHDR and CDR2 SFDVKD. The DNA for the CDR3 is TGTGCCACCAGCGACAGGGGCTATGACTACACCTTC. It encodes CATSDRGYDYTF.

This clonotype occurred many times. The V call is TRBV29-1, the J call TRBJ1-1, with 8 bases matching TRBD1. The junction had 9 bases not matched to a gene; V was cut back by 6 bases and J by 3 bases. The CDR3 has 14 residues. Looked up from germline, CDR1 is SQVTM and CDR2 is ANQGSEA. In DNA, the CDR3 is TGCAGCGTCGACCCGGGACAGGCCTACACTGAAGCTTTCTTT. Translating it yields CSVDPGQAYTEAFF. The full variable domain, its missing parts supplied by reference TRBV29-1 and TRBJ1-1, is SAVISQKPSRDICQRGTSLTIQCQVDSQVTMMFWYRQQPGQSLTLIATANQGSEATYESGFVIDKFPISRPNLTFSTLTVSNMSPEDSSIYLCSVDPGQAYTEAFFGQGTRLTVV.

This clonotype was detected many times. V usage is TRBV6-1 and J usage is TRBJ2-4; D call uncertain. This CDR3 is 15 amino acids long. Trimming shortened V by 6 bases and J by 3 bases, and 15 bases separated the two germline ends. Germline V gene data show CDR1 as MNHNS and CDR2 as SASEGT. The CDR3 DNA follows: TGTGCCAGCAGGGAATCTGGGGTGGACAAAAACATTCAGTACTTC. Its translation: CASRESGVDKNIQYF.

This clonotype came up many times. The chain couples TRBV6-2 or TRBV6-3 to TRBJ1-1; 10 bases agree with TRBD1. V trimming: 5 bases; J trimming: 1 base; junction bases outside the gene matches: 7. The CDR3 spans 16 residues. Germline lookup yields CDR1 MNHEY and CDR2 SVGEGT. The CDR3 coding sequence is TGTGCCAGCAGTACGACAGGGGGCGGACCGAACACTGAAGCTTTCTTT. Translating gives CASSTTGGGPNTEAFF.

The table lists this clonotype with many counts. This chain links TRBV5-1 with TRBJ2-1; 9 nucleotides align to TRBD2. The V segment lost 4 bases and the J segment 6 bases; nucleotides outside the gene matches: 5. The germline gives CDR1 SGHRS, CDR2 YFSETQ. This CDR3 has 14 residues. In DNA form, the CDR3 reads TGCGCCAGCAGCGGCGGGGGGGCCTTCAATGAGCAGTTCTTC. This sequence encodes CASSGGGAFNEQFF.

V usage is TRBV6-6 and J usage is TRBJ2-7, with D unresolved. This CDR3 is built from 12 residues. Germline V gives CDR1 MNHNY, CDR2 SVGAGI (reference sequence). V was shortened by 2 bases and J by 5 bases, with 7 bases between the two germline ends. DNA of the CDR3: TGTGCCAGCAGTTACCGTGAGAACGAGCAGTACTTC. Residues: CASSYRENEQYF.

This clonotype was seen many times. This chain joins TRBV7-3 and TRBJ1-6; a weak D match, TRBD1 (6 bases). The CDR3 totals 14 residues. Germline V gene data show CDR1 as SGHTA and CDR2 as FQGTGA. Trimming left V 4 bases short and J 10 bases short, with 14 bases between. CDR3 protein: CASSSDREWSPLHF. CDR3 DNA: TGTGCCAGCAGCTCGGACAGAGAATGGTCACCCCTCCACTTT.

This clonotype was seen ten or more times. The gene calls are TRBV7-2 and TRBJ2-7; 8 nucleotides align to TRBD1. The CDR3 is 14 amino acids. Germline assignment: CDR1 SGHTA and CDR2 FQGNSA. The trim removed 3 bases at V and 6 bases at J, leaving 7 bases unmatched. The chain's CDR3 is CASSFGTGSGEQYF. CDR3 nucleotide sequence: TGTGCCAGCAGCTTTGGGACAGGTTCAGGCGAGCAGTACTTC.

This clonotype was observed many times. This sequence joins TRBV4-1 and TRBJ2-5; 11 bases match TRBD2. The CDR3 has 16 amino acids. Unmatched junction bases numbered 5, after V lost 4 bases and J lost 1 base. The germline gives CDR1 MGHRA, CDR2 YSYEKL. The CDR3 sequence: CASSLTSGVTQETQYF. As DNA, the CDR3 is TGCGCCAGCAGCCTGACTAGCGGGGTTACCCAAGAGACCCAGTACTTC.

This clonotype was seen repeatedly, ten times or more. This chain uses TRBV7-6 with TRBJ2-2; TRBD2 aligns across 8 bases. The CDR3 is made up of 14 amino acids. The germline V gene encodes CDR1 SGHVS and CDR2 FNYEAQ. Unmatched junction bases numbered 1, after V lost 1 base and J lost 6 bases. The CDR3 protein is CASSLGAGAGELFF. CDR3 in DNA: TGTGCCAGCAGCTTAGGAGCGGGGGCCGGGGAGCTGTTTTTT. The variable domain in full, with the rest retrieved from reference TRBV7-6 and TRBJ2-2, is GAGVSQSPRYKVTKRGQDVALRCDPISGHVSLYWYRQALGQGPEFLTYFNYEAQQDKSGLPNDRFSAERPEGSISTLTIQRTEQRDSAMYRCASSLGAGAGELFFGEGSRLTVL.

This clonotype was observed at least ten times. This chain joins TRBV20-1 and TRBJ2-4; tentative D call: TRBD1 (7 bases). This CDR3 has 12 residues. The ends were cut back, 6 bases at V and 6 bases at J, with 12 bases in the middle. Germline CDR1 DFQATT, CDR2 SNEGSKA (reference sequence). The CDR3 loop reads CSARGAVNIQYF. Written as DNA, the CDR3 is TGCAGTGCCAGGGGGGCAGTAAACATTCAGTACTTC.

This clonotype was recorded at least ten times. A much larger clone differs from this one at a single base, so this may be a read error. V is TRBV5-1 and J is TRBJ1-1; unclear D gene. The CDR3 is 15 residues long. The germline CDR1 and CDR2 sequences are SGHRS and YFSETQ. V lost 0 bases and J 1 base, leaving 10 bases between the germline ends. The CDR3 loop reads CASSLVPETNTEAFF. In nucleotides, the CDR3 is TGCGCCAGCAGCTTGGTCCCGGAGACGAACACTGAAGCTTTCTTT. Variable domain in full (rest from reference TRBV5-1 and TRBJ1-1): KAGVTQTPRYLIKTRGQQVTLSCSPISGHRSVSWYQQTPGQGLQFLFEYFSETQRNKGNFPGRFSGRQFSNSRSEMNVSTLELGDSALYLCASSLVPETNTEAFFGQGTRLTVV.

This clonotype has ten or more counts. The gene calls are TRBV6-1 and TRBJ2-7, with 7 positions matching TRBD1. Germline V lookup: CDR1 MNHNS, CDR2 SASEGT. With 5 bases clipped from V and 6 bases from J, the junction kept 13 bases outside the gene matches. The CDR3 is 15 residues long. CDR3 region: CASSPADRWDSEQYF. CDR3 coding DNA: TGTGCCAGCAGTCCAGCGGACAGGTGGGATTCCGAGCAGTACTTC.

Many counts were recorded for this clonotype. The J gene is TRBJ2-3, the V gene TRBV7-9; 8 bases match TRBD2. Germline V gene lookup returns CDR1 SEHNR and CDR2 FQNEAQ (reference sequence). Trimming removed 8 bases from V and 4 bases from J; junction bases left unmatched: 8. CDR3 size: 14 residues. CDR3: CASPPSGGPDTQYF. The CDR3 DNA reads TGTGCCAGCCCTCCTTCGGGGGGGCCAGATACGCAGTATTTT.

The sample holds many counts of this clonotype. This CDR3 reads CASSLAQGSYYGYTF. The DNA of the CDR3 is TGTGCCAGCAGCTTAGCGCAGGGTAGTTACTATGGCTACACCTTC. V usage is TRBV7-2 and J usage is TRBJ1-2; D may be TRBD1 (5 bases). Germline V CDR1 and CDR2: SGHTA, FQGNSA. This CDR3 region has 15 residues. V lost 0 bases to trimming and J lost 3 bases, with 11 bases between them. Full variable domain (outside the CDR3, taken from reference TRBV7-2 and TRBJ1-2): GAGVSQSPSNKVTEKGKDVELRCDPISGHTALYWYRQSLGQGLEFLIYFQGNSAPDKSGLPSDRFSAERTGGSVSTLTIQRTQQEDSAVYLCASSLAQGSYYGYTFGSGTRLTVV.

This clonotype was seen repeatedly, ten times or more. The rearrangement links TRBV28 to TRBJ2-7; TRBD2 agrees at 7 bases. The CDR3 covers 13 residues. Looked up from germline, CDR1 is MDHEN and CDR2 is SYDVKM. V lost 10 bases and J lost 0; bases outside the gene matches: 6. The CDR3 spells CATLTGGSYEQYF. The CDR3 nucleotides read TGTGCCACTTTGACGGGGGGCTCCTACGAGCAGTACTTC.

This clonotype was observed many times. The J gene is TRBJ2-1, the V gene TRBV29-1; a possible D gene is TRBD2 (6 bases). The V gene's germline CDR1 is SQVTM and CDR2 ANQGSEA. The V end lost 6 bases, the J end lost 0 bases, and 21 bases lay between the germline ends. The CDR3 covers 17 residues. This CDR3 reads CSVPGTAGLSSYNEQFF. The CDR3 bases are TGCAGCGTCCCCGGGACGGCCGGACTAAGCTCCTACAATGAGCAGTTCTTC.

This clonotype was recorded at least ten times. The genes are TRBV29-1 and TRBJ1-4, with 9 bases that match TRBD1. The CDR3 consists of 13 residues. With 6 bases clipped from V and 7 bases from J, the junction kept 6 bases outside the gene matches. Germline V gene sequence: CDR1 SQVTM, CDR2 ANQGSEA. CDR3 DNA sequence: TGCAGCGTGCCCGGGACAGGGCGTGAAAAACTGTTTTTT. It encodes CSVPGTGREKLFF.

There are many counts of this clonotype. V and J are TRBV7-2 and TRBJ2-3; 7 bases match TRBD1. Trimming took 6 bases from V and 7 from J; bases not matched to a gene: 4. The germline gives CDR1 SGHTA, CDR2 FQGNSA. The CDR3 covers 12 residues. In nucleotides, the CDR3 is TGTGCCAGCAGTCTAGGGGGCTATACGCAGTATTTT. It is translated as CASSLGGYTQYF.

This clonotype was seen more than once but under ten times. The chain carries TRBV4-2 and TRBJ2-5; TRBD1 matches 8 bases. The CDR3 length is 16 residues. Trimming at V came to 4 bases and at J to 3 bases, leaving 10 bases not matched to a gene. Germline V gene lookup returns CDR1 LGHNA and CDR2 YNFKEQ. The CDR3 DNA follows: TGTGCCAGCAGCCTTTCCCAGGGACAGGAGGAAGAGACCCAGTACTTC. It encodes CASSLSQGQEEETQYF.

CDR3 bases: TGTGCCAGCAGCCCGGGGGGCTACGGAAACACCATATATTTT. This sequence encodes CASSPGGYGNTIYF. The V gene is TRBV7-9, the J gene TRBJ1-3; D might be TRBD1 (6 bases). The CDR3 runs to 14 residues. From germline, CDR1 is SEHNR and CDR2 FQNEAQ (reference sequence). With 5 bases removed from V and 4 bases from J, the gap between germline ends came to 12 bases.

The V and J genes are TRBV5-1 and TRBJ2-2; D is possibly TRBD2 (6 bases). Trimming stripped 4 bases from V and 0 bases from J, with 13 bases between. Germline V CDR1 and CDR2: SGHRS, YFSETQ. CDR3 size: 16 residues. CDR3 region: CASSPRDFSNTGELFF. CDR3 DNA sequence: TGCGCCAGCAGCCCCAGGGACTTTTCGAACACCGGGGAGCTGTTTTTT.

This clonotype has ten or more counts. The rearrangement uses TRBV4-1 and TRBJ2-1, with unresolved D. The V gene lost 4 bases and the J gene lost 6 bases, with 19 bases spanning the gap. Germline V CDR1 and CDR2: MGHRA, YSYEKL. The CDR3 covers 16 residues. This chain's CDR3 is CASSRPGFDTSNEQFF. The CDR3 bases are TGCGCCAGCAGCCGGCCGGGTTTCGATACTTCCAATGAGCAGTTCTTC.

This clonotype was picked up many times. The V call is TRBV3-1, the J call TRBJ2-7; TRBD1 aligns across 7 bases. This CDR3 is 16 amino acids long. In germline, CDR1 is LGHDT, CDR2 YNNKEL (reference sequence). V shed 1 base, J shed 0 bases, and the junction held 6 bases outside the gene matches. The CDR3 spells CASSQGYGTVSYEQYF. The CDR3 bases are TGTGCCAGCAGCCAAGGGTACGGGACAGTCTCCTACGAGCAGTACTTC.

At least ten counts were recorded for this clonotype. This chain connects TRBV28 to TRBJ2-7, with D maybe TRBD1 (5 bases). Germline CDR1 is MDHEN and CDR2 is SYDVKM. There are 17 residues in the CDR3. Trimming pared 6 bases from V and 0 bases from J, leaving 21 bases between. CDR3 sequence reads: CASSSFFEGDYSYEQYF. The CDR3 coding sequence is TGTGCCAGCAGCTCCTTTTTTGAAGGGGATTACTCCTACGAGCAGTACTTC.